One and the same sample provided the 22 T cell receptor beta chains below, sequenced in a study of blood T cell repertoires in COVID-19. Profiling relied on immunoSEQ multiplex PCR, and the TCRdb table lists in-frame clones only, not all of them. The sample lists under 300,000 clones, roughly 90% occurring once. Sequencing was done on a sample of peripheral blood. The source of these receptors is a woman in her sixties or seventies with COVID-19, enrolled during active disease.

The chain recombines TRBV7-2 with TRBJ2-1; TRBD2 might be the D (7 bases). V was pared by 2 bases and J by 7 bases, with 21 bases between. The germline V gene encodes CDR1 SGHTA and CDR2 FQGNSA. There are 17 residues in the CDR3. DNA of the CDR3: TGTGCCAGCAGCTTAAACGGGGCTGGGGGGGGCGTGAATGAGCAGTTCTTC. Its protein is CASSLNGAGGGVNEQFF.

V gene TRBV21-1 combines with J gene TRBJ2-3; TRBD2, as called in the table, went unchecked against the DNA. TRBV21-1 is a pseudogene segment. CDR3 size: 19 residues. CDR3 sequence (DNA): TGTGCCAGCACCAATCGGCGGGGGGCCATAGTAACTAGCACAGATACGCAGTATTTT. Residues: CASTNRRGAIVTSTDTQYF.

The chain combines TRBV2 with TRBJ2-1; 8 bases align to TRBD2. This CDR3 is 15 amino acids long. The V segment lost 7 bases and the J segment 1 base; nucleotides outside the gene matches: 6. Germline lookup yields CDR1 SNHLY and CDR2 FYNNEI. The CDR3 sequence is CASKESGGSYNEQFF. The CDR3 region has the DNA TGTGCCAGCAAAGAAAGCGGGGGTTCCTACAATGAGCAGTTCTTC.

The V call is TRBV7-2, the J call TRBJ2-7; D call uncertain. The CDR3 loop spans 15 amino acids. V lost 1 base and J lost 0, with 10 bases in between. CDR1 and CDR2 from the germline V gene are SGHTA and FQGNSA. The chain's CDR3 is CASSLVPQNSYEQYF. DNA for the CDR3: TGTGCCAGCAGCTTAGTACCCCAGAACTCCTACGAGCAGTACTTC.

The chain links TRBV28 to TRBJ1-2, with TRBD1 as a possible D gene (6 bases). The CDR3 is 15 amino acids. V gave up 5 bases and J gave up 8 bases, with 21 bases separating them. The germline V gene encodes CDR1 MDHEN and CDR2 SYDVKM. The CDR3 DNA reads TGTGCCAGCAGTCCTCTTCCGGGACAACAACTCGGCTACACCTTC. This gives the protein CASSPLPGQQLGYTF.

The chain employs TRBV7-8 and TRBJ2-5, with TRBD2 matching 11 bases. Germline V gene sequence: CDR1 SGHVS, CDR2 FQNEAQ. This CDR3 contains 15 residues. V was pared by 5 bases and J by 5 bases, with 7 bases of the junction left unmatched. CDR3 sequence: CASSLRLAGLETQYF. In DNA form, the CDR3 reads TGTGCCAGCAGCCTCCGACTAGCGGGGTTGGAGACCCAGTACTTC.

The chain links TRBV7-2 to TRBJ1-2; perhaps TRBD1 as D (6 bases). CDR1 SGHTA and CDR2 FQGNSA come from the germline V gene. V lost 2 bases and J lost 2, with 12 bases in between. The CDR3 is 15 residues long. CDR3 loop: CASSLRQAPNYGYTF. The CDR3 DNA sequence: TGTGCCAGCAGCTTACGACAGGCACCCAACTATGGCTACACCTTC.

The V and J genes are TRBV4-1 and TRBJ1-2; a possible D gene is TRBD1 (6 bases). The CDR3 spans 14 residues. CDR1 is MGHRA, CDR2 YSYEKL, per germline. The V gene lost 6 bases and the J gene lost 2 bases, with 13 bases spanning the gap. For the CDR3, the DNA is TGCGCCAGCAGGTTAGCCGACAGGAACTATGGCTACACCTTC. Its translation: CASRLADRNYGYTF.

CDR3 nucleotides: TGTGCCAGCAGCTTTTGGGGTCCAAGGGACAGCTCCTACGAGCAGTACTTC. It codes for CASSFWGPRDSSYEQYF. This chain connects TRBV11-2 to TRBJ2-7, with 7 bases lining up with TRBD1. The CDR3 is 17 residues long. Germline V gene lookup returns CDR1 SGHAT and CDR2 FQNNGV. V dropped 3 bases and J dropped 0; count of bases not matched to a gene: 11. The whole variable domain, filled in from reference TRBV11-2 and TRBJ2-7, reads EAGVAQSPRYKIIEKRQSVAFWCNPISGHATLYWYQQILGQGPKLLIQFQNNGVVDDSQLPKDRFSAERLKGVDSTLKIQPAKLEDSAVYLCASSFWGPRDSSYEQYFGPGTRLTVT.

The V call is TRBV7-6, the J call TRBJ1-1, with 8 bases matching TRBD1. The CDR3 spans 17 residues. Trimming at V came to 1 base and at J to 4 bases, leaving 11 bases not matched to a gene. The V gene's germline CDR1 is SGHVS and CDR2 FNYEAQ. The DNA for the CDR3 is TGTGCCAGCAGCTTAGGCCGAGAGGGACAGGAGAGCACTGAAGCTTTCTTT. Translating gives CASSLGREGQESTEAFF.

The chain employs TRBV24-1 and TRBJ2-1, with D perhaps matching TRBD1 (6 bases). Per the germline V gene, CDR1 is KGHDR and CDR2 is SFDVKD. Trimming took off 2 bases at V and 4 bases at J, with 14 bases between the two ends. The CDR3 covers 16 residues. The CDR3 region has the DNA TGTGCCACCAGTGATTCTTCTGGACAGAGATACAATGAGCAGTTCTTC. Translating it yields CATSDSSGQRYNEQFF.

This sequence joins TRBV7-2 and TRBJ1-2; possibly TRBD1 for D (5 bases). V shed 6 bases and J shed 5 bases, with 13 bases lying between them. CDR3 length: 13 amino acids. CDR1 and CDR2 (germline): SGHTA, FQGNSA. The DNA of the CDR3 is TGTGCCAGCAGAAATCAGGGCTCTTATGGCTACACCTTC. Translated: CASRNQGSYGYTF.

J is TRBJ1-3 and V is TRBV10-3; tentatively, D is TRBD1 (5 bases). CDR3 length: 14 residues. Germline CDR1 ENHRY, CDR2 SYGVKD. Trimming left V 6 bases short and J 1 base short, with 10 bases between. The CDR3 region has the DNA TGTGCCATCAGGACGGACACGTCTGGAAACACCATATATTTT. Translating gives CAIRTDTSGNTIYF.

This sequence joins TRBV30 and TRBJ2-1; 12 bases map to TRBD2. From germline, CDR1 is GTSNPN and CDR2 SVGIG (reference sequence). V shed 1 base and J 7 bases; nucleotides not matched to a gene: 8. CDR3 length: 16 amino acids. The CDR3 region is CAWSGLAGARGNEQFF. The CDR3 bases are TGTGCCTGGAGTGGACTAGCGGGGGCCCGGGGGAATGAGCAGTTCTTC.

This clone was detected only once. The chain couples TRBV2 to TRBJ1-1; 7 nucleotides align to TRBD1. The V and J ends lost 10 bases and 4 bases, in that order; junction bases with no gene match: 9. This CDR3 spans 13 amino acids. Germline values: CDR1 SNHLY, CDR2 FYNNEI. DNA of the CDR3: TGTGCCACTACGATCCCAGGGGGCACTGAAGCTTTCTTT. Residues: CATTIPGGTEAFF.

This clone is a singleton in its sample. The rearrangement uses TRBV3-1 (or the pseudogene TRBV3-2) and TRBJ2-1, with 11 bases fitting TRBD2. Looked up from germline, CDR1 is LGHDT and CDR2 is YNNKEL (reference sequence). This CDR3 comprises 16 residues. Trimming removed 2 bases from V and 7 bases from J; junction bases left unmatched: 7. The CDR3 loop reads CASSQMVAGGQNEQFF. DNA for the CDR3: TGTGCCAGCAGCCAAATGGTAGCGGGGGGGCAGAATGAGCAGTTCTTC.

The rearrangement links TRBV21-1 to TRBJ2-4; TRBD1, the D gene given by the table, was not confirmed from the DNA. TRBV21-1 is labeled a pseudogene. This CDR3 has 15 residues. CDR3 loop: CASSKARQAKNIQYF. The CDR3 DNA is TGTGCCAGCAGCAAAGCAAGACAAGCCAAAAACATTCAGTACTTC.

The CDR3 DNA is TGTGCTAGTGGTTTGGTATTGGCGGAGGGCTCCTACAATGAGCAGTTCTTC. It codes for CASGLVLAEGSYNEQFF. The chain couples TRBV12-5 to TRBJ2-1; TRBD2 might be the D (6 bases). The V gene lost 0 bases and the J gene lost 0 bases, with 12 bases spanning the gap. The CDR3 has 17 residues. In germline, CDR1 is LGHNT, CDR2 FRNRAP.

A note on this clone: Different DNA sequences within this sample yield the same CDR3. The genes are TRBV18 and TRBJ1-1; D ambiguous. The CDR3 is 13 amino acids. Germline V gene sequence: CDR1 KGHSH, CDR2 LQKENI. With 2 bases removed from V and 1 base from J, the gap between germline ends came to 5 bases. The CDR3 nucleotides are TGTGCCAGCTCACCAACTGGGAACACTGAAGCTTTCTTT. This gives the protein CASSPTGNTEAFF. Combining the CDR3 with reference TRBV18 and TRBJ1-1 gives the whole variable domain NAGVMQNPRHLVRRRGQEARLRCSPMKGHSHVYWYRQLPEEGLKFMVYLQKENIIDESGMPKERFSAEFPKEGPSILRIQQVVRGDSAAYFCASSPTGNTEAFFGQGTRLTVV.

This clone was counted a single time. The V gene is TRBV28, the J gene TRBJ1-2, with D perhaps TRBD1 (5 bases). Germline lookup yields CDR1 MDHEN and CDR2 SYDVKM. This CDR3 spans 12 amino acids. The ends were cut back, 9 bases at V and 2 bases at J, with 10 bases in the middle. In DNA form, the CDR3 reads TGTGCCAGTACAACAGGAAACTATGGCTACACCTTC. Translated, it gives CASTTGNYGYTF.

The chain combines TRBV7-2 with TRBJ2-3; tentatively, D is TRBD1 (6 bases). The V end lost 5 bases, the J end lost 3 bases, and 15 bases lay between the germline ends. In germline, CDR1 is SGHTA, CDR2 FQGNSA. CDR3 length equals 15 residues. Written as DNA, the CDR3 is TGTGCCAGCAGCCCAAGTTTTGACAGGACAGATACGCAGTATTTT. Translation gives CASSPSFDRTDTQYF.

The chain links TRBV4-3 to TRBJ1-5; D perhaps matches TRBD1 (6 bases). Trimming took off 0 bases at V and 0 bases at J, with 12 bases between the two ends. Germline lookup yields CDR1 LGHNA and CDR2 YSLEER. This CDR3 has 17 amino acids. CDR3 protein: CASSQDWGHNSNQPQHF. In DNA form, the CDR3 reads TGCGCCAGCAGCCAAGACTGGGGACACAATAGCAATCAGCCCCAGCATTTT.